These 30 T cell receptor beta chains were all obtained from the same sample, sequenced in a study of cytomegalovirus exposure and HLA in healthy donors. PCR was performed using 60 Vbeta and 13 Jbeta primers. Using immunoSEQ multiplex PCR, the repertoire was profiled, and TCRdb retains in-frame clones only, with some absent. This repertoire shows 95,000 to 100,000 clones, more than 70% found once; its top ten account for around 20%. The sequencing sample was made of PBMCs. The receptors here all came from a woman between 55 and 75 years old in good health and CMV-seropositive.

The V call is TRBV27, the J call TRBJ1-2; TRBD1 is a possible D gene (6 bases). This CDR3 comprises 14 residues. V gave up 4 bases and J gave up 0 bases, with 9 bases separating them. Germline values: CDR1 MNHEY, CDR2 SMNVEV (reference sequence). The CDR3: CASSYGGPNYGYTF. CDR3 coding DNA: TGTGCCAGCAGTTATGGGGGCCCTAACTATGGCTACACCTTC.

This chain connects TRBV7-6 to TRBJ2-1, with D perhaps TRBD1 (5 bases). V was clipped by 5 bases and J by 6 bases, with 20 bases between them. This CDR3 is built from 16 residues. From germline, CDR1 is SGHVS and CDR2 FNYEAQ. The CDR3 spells CASSRQPDGLGNEQFF. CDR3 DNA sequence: TGTGCCAGCAGCCGACAGCCTGACGGTTTGGGCAATGAGCAGTTCTTC.

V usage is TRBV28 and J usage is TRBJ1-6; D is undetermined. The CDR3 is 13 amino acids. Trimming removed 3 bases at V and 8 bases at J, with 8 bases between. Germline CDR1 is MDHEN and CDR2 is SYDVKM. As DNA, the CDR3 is TGTGCCAGCAGTTTCTCCGAGTATTCACCCCTCCACTTT. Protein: CASSFSEYSPLHF.

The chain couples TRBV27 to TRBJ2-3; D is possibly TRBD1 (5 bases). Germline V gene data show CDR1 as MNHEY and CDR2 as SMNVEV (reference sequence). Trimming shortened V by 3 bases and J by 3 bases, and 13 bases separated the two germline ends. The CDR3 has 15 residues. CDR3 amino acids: CASSFSYQGTDTQYF. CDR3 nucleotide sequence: TGTGCCAGCAGTTTCTCCTACCAGGGAACAGATACGCAGTATTTT.

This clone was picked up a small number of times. CDR3 in DNA: TGTGCCAGCCAGGGACAGGCCACTCCGGGGGCCCAGCATTTT. It specifies CASQGQATPGAQHF. The J gene is TRBJ1-5, the V gene TRBV19; 8 bases are shared with TRBD1. CDR1 is LNHDA, CDR2 SQIVND, per germline (reference sequence). With 9 bases clipped from V and 11 bases from J, the junction kept 15 bases outside the gene matches. This CDR3 contains 14 residues.

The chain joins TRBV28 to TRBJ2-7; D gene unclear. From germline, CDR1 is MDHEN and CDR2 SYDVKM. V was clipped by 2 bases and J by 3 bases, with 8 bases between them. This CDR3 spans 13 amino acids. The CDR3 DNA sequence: TGTGCCAGCAGTTTAAGGCAGGTCTACGAGCAGTACTTC. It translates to CASSLRQVYEQYF.

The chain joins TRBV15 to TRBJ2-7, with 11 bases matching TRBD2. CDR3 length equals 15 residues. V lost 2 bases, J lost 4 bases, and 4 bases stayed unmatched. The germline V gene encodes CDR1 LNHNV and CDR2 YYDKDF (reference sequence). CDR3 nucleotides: TGTGCCACCAGCAGACTAGCGGGAGGCGGGTACGAGCAGTACTTC. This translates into CATSRLAGGGYEQYF.

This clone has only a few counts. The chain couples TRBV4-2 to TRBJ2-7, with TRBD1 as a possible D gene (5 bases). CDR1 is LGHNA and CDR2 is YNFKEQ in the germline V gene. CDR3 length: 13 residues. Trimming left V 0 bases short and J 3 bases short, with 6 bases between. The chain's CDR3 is CASSQDQGYEQYF. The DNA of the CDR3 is TGTGCCAGCAGCCAAGATCAGGGCTACGAGCAGTACTTC.

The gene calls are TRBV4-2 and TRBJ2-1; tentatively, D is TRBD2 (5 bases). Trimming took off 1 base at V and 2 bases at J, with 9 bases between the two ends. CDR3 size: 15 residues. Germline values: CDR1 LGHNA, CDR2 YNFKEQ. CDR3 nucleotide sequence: TGTGCCAGCAGCCAAGCCAGCGGCCCCTACAATGAGCAGTTCTTC. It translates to CASSQASGPYNEQFF.

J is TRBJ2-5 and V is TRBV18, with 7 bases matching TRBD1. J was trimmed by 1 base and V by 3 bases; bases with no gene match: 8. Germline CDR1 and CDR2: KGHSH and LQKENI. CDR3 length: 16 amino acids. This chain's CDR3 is CASSPETGRSQETQYF. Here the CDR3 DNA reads TGTGCCAGCTCACCCGAGACAGGGCGATCCCAAGAGACCCAGTACTTC.

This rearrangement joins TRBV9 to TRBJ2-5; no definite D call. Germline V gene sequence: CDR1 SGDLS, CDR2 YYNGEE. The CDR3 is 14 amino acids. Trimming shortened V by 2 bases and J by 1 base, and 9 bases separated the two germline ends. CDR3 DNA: TGTGCCAGCAGCGTTCTCGGTATCCAAGAGACCCAGTACTTC. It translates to CASSVLGIQETQYF.

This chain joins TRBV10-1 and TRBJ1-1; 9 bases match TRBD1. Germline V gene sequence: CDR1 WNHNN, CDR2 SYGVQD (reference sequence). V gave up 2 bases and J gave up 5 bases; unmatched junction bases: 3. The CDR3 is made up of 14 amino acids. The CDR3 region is CASSEGQGWTEAFF. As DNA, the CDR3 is TGCGCCAGCAGTGAGGGACAGGGGTGGACTGAAGCTTTCTTT.

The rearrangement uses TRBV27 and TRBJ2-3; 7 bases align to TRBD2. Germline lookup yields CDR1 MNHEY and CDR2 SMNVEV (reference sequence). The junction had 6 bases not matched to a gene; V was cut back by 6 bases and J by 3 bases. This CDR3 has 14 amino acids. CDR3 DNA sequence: TGTGCCAGCAGCTTAAGCGGGGAAACAGATACGCAGTATTTT. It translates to CASSLSGETDTQYF.

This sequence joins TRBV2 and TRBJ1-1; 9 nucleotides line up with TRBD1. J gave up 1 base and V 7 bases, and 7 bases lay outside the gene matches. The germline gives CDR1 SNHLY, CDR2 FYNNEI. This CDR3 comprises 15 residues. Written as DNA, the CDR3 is TGTGCCAGCATACCGGGACAGGGACGGAACACTGAAGCTTTCTTT. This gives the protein CASIPGQGRNTEAFF. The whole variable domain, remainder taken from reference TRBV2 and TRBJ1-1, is EPEVTQTPSHQVTQMGQEVILRCVPISNHLYFYWYRQILGQKVEFLVSFYNNEISEKSEIFDDQFSVERPDGSNFTLKIRSTKLEDSAMYFCASIPGQGRNTEAFFGQGTRLTVV.

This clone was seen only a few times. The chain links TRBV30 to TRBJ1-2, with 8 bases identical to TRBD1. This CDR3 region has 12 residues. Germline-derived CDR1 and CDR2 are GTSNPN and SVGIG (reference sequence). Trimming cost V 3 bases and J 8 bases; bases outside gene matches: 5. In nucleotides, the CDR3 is TGTGCCTGGAGACAGGGGGAAGGAGGCTACACCTTC. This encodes CAWRQGEGGYTF. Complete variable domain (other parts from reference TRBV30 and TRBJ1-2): SQTIHQWPATLVQPVGSPLSLECTVEGTSNPNLYWYRQAAGRGLQLLFYSVGIGQISSEVPQNLSASRPQDRQFILSSKKLLLSDSGFYLCAWRQGEGGYTFGSGTRLTVV.

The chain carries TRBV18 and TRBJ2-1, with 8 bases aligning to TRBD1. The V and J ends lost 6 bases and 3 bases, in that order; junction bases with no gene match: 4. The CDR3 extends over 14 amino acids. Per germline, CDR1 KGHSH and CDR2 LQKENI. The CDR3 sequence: CASSRQGYYNEQFF. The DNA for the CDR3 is TGTGCCAGCTCCCGACAGGGGTACTACAATGAGCAGTTCTTC.

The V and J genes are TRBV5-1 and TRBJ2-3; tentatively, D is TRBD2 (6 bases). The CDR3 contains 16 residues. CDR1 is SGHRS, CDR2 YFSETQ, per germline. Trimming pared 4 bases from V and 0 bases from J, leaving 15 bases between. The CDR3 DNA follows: TGCGCCAGCAGCCTACGAGGACTATACAGCACAGATACGCAGTATTTT. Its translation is CASSLRGLYSTDTQYF.

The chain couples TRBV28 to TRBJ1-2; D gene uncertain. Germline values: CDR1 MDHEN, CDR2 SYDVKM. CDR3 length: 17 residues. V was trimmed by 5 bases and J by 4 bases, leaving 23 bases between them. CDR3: CASSPHPNGQQPYGYTF. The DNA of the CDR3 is TGTGCCAGCAGTCCGCATCCGAATGGGCAGCAGCCCTATGGCTACACCTTC.

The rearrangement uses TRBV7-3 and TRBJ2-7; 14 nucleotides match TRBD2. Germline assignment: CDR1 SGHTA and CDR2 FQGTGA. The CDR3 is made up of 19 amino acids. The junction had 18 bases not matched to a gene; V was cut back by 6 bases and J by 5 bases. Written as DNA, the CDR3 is TGTGCCAGCAGTTTCCGGGGACTAGCGGGGGTAAGAAGCGGAGACGAGCAGTACTTC. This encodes CASSFRGLAGVRSGDEQYF.

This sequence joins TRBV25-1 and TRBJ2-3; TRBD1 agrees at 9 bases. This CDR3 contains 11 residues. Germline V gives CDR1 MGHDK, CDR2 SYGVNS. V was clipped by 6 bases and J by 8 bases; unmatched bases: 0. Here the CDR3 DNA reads TGTGCCAGCAGGACAGGGGGTACGCAGTATTTT. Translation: CASRTGGTQYF.

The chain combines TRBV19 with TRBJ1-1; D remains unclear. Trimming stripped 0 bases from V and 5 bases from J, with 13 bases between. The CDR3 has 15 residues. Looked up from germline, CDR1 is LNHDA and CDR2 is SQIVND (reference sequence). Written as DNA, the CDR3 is TGTGCCAGTAGTATAGAGAGGGAGAAAGTGACTGAAGCTTTCTTT. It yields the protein CASSIEREKVTEAFF.

The CDR3 here is CASSLAGTPYSGNTIYF. Here the CDR3 DNA reads TGTGCCAGCTCACTCGCCGGGACACCCTACTCTGGAAACACCATATATTTT. The chain has TRBV18 and TRBJ1-3, with TRBD1 as a possible D gene (6 bases). Trimming took 4 bases from V and 0 from J, leaving 16 bases between them. Germline CDR1 and CDR2: KGHSH and LQKENI. The length of the CDR3 is 17 residues.

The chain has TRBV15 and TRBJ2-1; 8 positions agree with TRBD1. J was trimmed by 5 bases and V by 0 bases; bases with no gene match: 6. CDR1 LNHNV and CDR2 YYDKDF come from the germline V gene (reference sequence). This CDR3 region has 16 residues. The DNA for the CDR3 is TGTGCCACCAGCAGAGACTTAGACAGGGGCAACAATGAGCAGTTCTTC. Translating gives CATSRDLDRGNNEQFF.

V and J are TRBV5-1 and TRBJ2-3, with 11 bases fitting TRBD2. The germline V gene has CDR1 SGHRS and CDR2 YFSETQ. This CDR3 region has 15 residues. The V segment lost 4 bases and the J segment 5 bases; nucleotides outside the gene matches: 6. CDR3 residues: CASSLAGGEGDTQYF. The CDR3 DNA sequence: TGCGCCAGCAGCCTAGCGGGAGGAGAGGGAGATACGCAGTATTTT.

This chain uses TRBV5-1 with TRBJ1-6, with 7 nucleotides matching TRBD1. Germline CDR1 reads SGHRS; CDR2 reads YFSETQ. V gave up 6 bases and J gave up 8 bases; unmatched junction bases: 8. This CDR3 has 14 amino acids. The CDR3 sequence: CASTTDRFYSPLHF. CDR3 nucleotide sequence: TGCGCCAGCACTACGGACAGGTTTTATTCACCCCTCCACTTT.

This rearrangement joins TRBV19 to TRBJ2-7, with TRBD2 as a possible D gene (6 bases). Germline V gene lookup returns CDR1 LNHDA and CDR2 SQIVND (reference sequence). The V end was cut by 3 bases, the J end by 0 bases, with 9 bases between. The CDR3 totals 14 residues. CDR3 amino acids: CASSIRRGSYEQYF. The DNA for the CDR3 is TGTGCCAGTAGTATCCGGCGGGGCTCCTACGAGCAGTACTTC. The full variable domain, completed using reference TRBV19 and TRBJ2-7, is DGGITQSPKYLFRKEGQNVTLSCEQNLNHDAMYWYRQDPGQGLRLIYYSQIVNDFQKGDIAEGYSVSREKKESFPLTVTSAQKNPTAFYLCASSIRRGSYEQYFGPGTRLTVT.

CDR3 protein: CASSSKFLRESVGSGANVLTF. CDR3 coding DNA: TGTGCCAGCAGCTCCAAATTCCTCAGGGAATCGGTCGGCTCTGGGGCCAACGTCCTGACTTTC. V is TRBV7-3 and J is TRBJ2-6, with D possibly matching TRBD1 (5 bases). Between the trimmed V and J ends, which lost 4 bases and 0 bases, there was a span of 25 bases. Germline CDR1 reads SGHTA; CDR2 reads FQGTGA. The CDR3 has 21 amino acids.

For the CDR3, the DNA is TGTGCCAGCAGCCGGTGGGGGGTCGGAACCGGGGAGCTGTTTTTT. This codes for CASSRWGVGTGELFF. The rearrangement links TRBV7-9 to TRBJ2-2, with TRBD2 as a possible D gene (6 bases). With 5 bases removed from V and 5 bases from J, the gap between germline ends came to 15 bases. Germline assignment: CDR1 SEHNR and CDR2 FQNEAQ (reference sequence). This CDR3 comprises 15 residues. The variable domain in full, completed from reference TRBV7-9 and TRBJ2-2, reads DTGVSQNPRHKITKRGQNVTFRCDPISEHNRLYWYRQTLGQGPEFLTYFQNEAQLEKSRLLSDRFSAERPKGSFSTLEIQRTEQGDSAMYLCASSRWGVGTGELFFGEGSRLTVL.

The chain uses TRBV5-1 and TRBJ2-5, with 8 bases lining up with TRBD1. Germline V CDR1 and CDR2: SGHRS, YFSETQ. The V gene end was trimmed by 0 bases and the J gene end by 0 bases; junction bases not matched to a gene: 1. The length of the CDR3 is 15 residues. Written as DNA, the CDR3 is TGCGCCAGCAGCTTGGAGGGACAGGACCAAGAGACCCAGTACTTC. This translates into CASSLEGQDQETQYF.

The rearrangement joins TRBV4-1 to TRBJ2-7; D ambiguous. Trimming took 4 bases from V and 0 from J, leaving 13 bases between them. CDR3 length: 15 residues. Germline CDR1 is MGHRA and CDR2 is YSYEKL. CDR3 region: CASSPRDGSSYEQYF. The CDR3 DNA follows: TGCGCCAGCAGCCCTCGCGACGGGTCCTCCTACGAGCAGTACTTC.